One sample yielded the 17 T cell receptor beta chains listed below, sequenced in a study of beta chain features in type 1 diabetes. Findings and limits, study-wide: A moderate, significant TCRB CDR3 shortening appeared in type 1 diabetes across four CD4+ subsets.

Expressed TCRB transcripts were sequenced, since all the RNA that had been isolated was reverse transcribed. Measured with immunoSEQ multiplex PCR; TCRdb has only the in-frame clones, and not every one. This repertoire shows some 150,000 clones, 10% to 15% found once; its top ten account for 1% to 1.5%. These receptors lack a known antigen. The sample was central memory CD4+ T cells from blood. The receptors come from a man younger than 30 with type 1 diabetes.

This chain connects TRBV6-6 to TRBJ2-2; the D gene is possibly TRBD1 (6 bases). The germline V and J ends were trimmed by 2 bases and 3 bases, with 10 bases remaining between them. CDR1 and CDR2 from the germline V gene are MNHNY and SVGAGI (reference sequence). This CDR3 is 15 amino acids long. The CDR3 sequence is CASSYQQGDTGELFF. CDR3 DNA sequence: TGTGCCAGCAGTTACCAACAGGGAGACACCGGGGAGCTGTTTTTT.

This clone was seen at least ten times. The same CDR3 is also encoded by other DNA sequences in this sample. The chain joins TRBV9 to TRBJ1-4; a possible D gene is TRBD1 (6 bases). CDR1 and CDR2 (germline): SGDLS, YYNGEE. The ends were cut back, 1 base at V and 8 bases at J, with 15 bases in the middle. This CDR3 is 15 amino acids long. The chain's CDR3 is CASSVSTGLREKLFF. The DNA for the CDR3 is TGTGCCAGCAGCGTATCGACAGGTCTGCGGGAAAAACTGTTTTTT.

This rearrangement joins TRBV16 to TRBJ1-5; D gene ambiguous. The CDR3 sequence is 14 residues long. CDR1 is KGHSY and CDR2 is FQNENV in the germline V gene. Deletions cut 3 bases from V and 2 bases from J, with 8 bases between. The DNA of the CDR3 is TGTGCCAGCAGCCAGGCCGGGGGCAATCAGCCCCAGCATTTT. Encoded protein: CASSQAGGNQPQHF.

This clone was picked up one time. This chain connects TRBV18 to TRBJ2-1, with TRBD1 matching over 7 bases. The germline CDR1 and CDR2 sequences are KGHSH and LQKENI. This CDR3 comprises 14 residues. The J segment lost 5 bases and the V segment lost 6 bases, leaving 7 bases of the junction unmatched. CDR3 protein: CASSPDRVHNEQFF. CDR3 DNA: TGTGCCAGCTCCCCCGACAGGGTCCACAATGAGCAGTTCTTC.

This clone was seen at least ten times. The gene calls are TRBV9 and TRBJ2-3; possibly TRBD2 for D (5 bases). The CDR3 spans 14 residues. Germline V gene data show CDR1 as SGDLS and CDR2 as YYNGEE. V lost 4 bases to trimming and J lost 4 bases, with 13 bases between them. The CDR3 nucleotides are TGTGCCAGCAGCCCGGAGGCTAGGGCAGATACGCAGTATTTT. Translated: CASSPEARADTQYF.

The genes are TRBV7-2 and TRBJ1-3; D remains ambiguous. The CDR3 consists of 15 residues. CDR1 is SGHTA and CDR2 is FQGNSA in the germline V gene. V was shortened by 1 base and J by 2 bases, with 9 bases between the two germline ends. This CDR3 reads CASSLEEPPGNTIYF. The CDR3, as DNA: TGTGCCAGCAGCTTAGAAGAGCCACCTGGAAACACCATATATTTT. Drawing the rest from reference TRBV7-2 and TRBJ1-3, the complete variable domain is GAGVSQSPSNKVTEKGKDVELRCDPISGHTALYWYRQSLGQGLEFLIYFQGNSAPDKSGLPSDRFSAERTGGSVSTLTIQRTQQEDSAVYLCASSLEEPPGNTIYFGEGSWLTVV.

This clone was observed a handful of times. The genes are TRBV7-9 and TRBJ2-3; the D gene is possibly TRBD2 (6 bases). CDR1 and CDR2 (germline): SEHNR, FQNEAQ (reference sequence). The CDR3 consists of 12 residues. V was clipped by 3 bases and J by 5 bases, with 6 bases between them. Here the CDR3 reads CASSFGGDTQYF. The CDR3 DNA reads as TGTGCCAGCAGCTTCGGGGGAGATACGCAGTATTTT.

This chain links TRBV10-3 with TRBJ2-1; 13 bases are a match to TRBD2. Germline CDR1 ENHRY, CDR2 SYGVKD. With 6 bases clipped from V and 0 bases from J, the junction kept 5 bases outside the gene matches. This CDR3 has 17 residues. CDR3 loop: CAISTSGGAVSYNEQFF. CDR3 bases: TGTGCCATCAGCACTAGCGGGGGGGCCGTCTCCTACAATGAGCAGTTCTTC.

The chain couples TRBV6-5 to TRBJ1-6, with TRBD1 as a possible D gene (5 bases). The CDR3 sequence is 14 residues long. Trimming pared 6 bases from V and 0 bases from J, leaving 6 bases between. Germline V gene lookup returns CDR1 MNHEY and CDR2 SVGAGI. CDR3 bases: TGTGCCAGCAGGGGGGACTCCTATAATTCACCCCTCCACTTT. Translation: CASRGDSYNSPLHF.

This clone was seen ten or more times. Other nucleotide sequences from this sample produce the same CDR3. This chain uses TRBV29-1 with TRBJ2-2; D is undetermined. Germline CDR1 reads SQVTM; CDR2 reads ANQGSEA. Trimming left V 4 bases short and J 1 base short, with 4 bases between. CDR3 length equals 12 residues. The CDR3 loop reads CSVGLNTGELFF. CDR3 nucleotides: TGCAGCGTTGGACTGAACACCGGGGAGCTGTTTTTT.

This clone appeared a few times. J is TRBJ2-7 and V is TRBV4-1; D could derive from TRBD1 or TRBD2 (5 bases each). Trimming removed 4 bases at V and 7 bases at J, with 17 bases between. Per germline, CDR1 MGHRA and CDR2 YSYEKL. CDR3 length: 14 residues. CDR3 DNA sequence: TGCGCCAGCAGCCCAGAAAGGGGAAGAGGGGAGCAGTACTTC. Its protein product is CASSPERGRGEQYF.

This clone was seen a few times. The chain is built from TRBV5-1 and TRBJ2-5; no reliable D call. The V end lost 1 base, the J end lost 0 bases, and 10 bases lay between the germline ends. Germline assignment: CDR1 SGHRS and CDR2 YFSETQ. This CDR3 is 15 amino acids long. The CDR3 DNA reads as TGCGCCAGCAGCTTGTGGGGTCAGCACCAAGAGACCCAGTACTTC. Its protein is CASSLWGQHQETQYF.

Here the CDR3 DNA reads TGTGCCAGCAACGAACTAGTTGGGGGCCGGGATACGCAGTATTTT. It is translated as CASNELVGGRDTQYF. The rearrangement uses TRBV6-1 and TRBJ2-3, with D possibly TRBD1 on 6 matching bases. This CDR3 contains 15 residues. Germline V gives CDR1 MNHNS, CDR2 SASEGT. Deletions cut 7 bases from V and 6 bases from J, with 20 bases between.

This clone has more than one count but fewer than ten. V and J are TRBV10-2 and TRBJ2-7; tentatively, D is TRBD1 (6 bases). Trimming cost V 6 bases and J 0 bases, with 15 bases left between them. Germline V lookup: CDR1 WSHSY, CDR2 SAAADI. The CDR3 runs 15 residues. The CDR3 here is CASSQTGQSSYEQYF. CDR3 in DNA: TGCGCCAGCAGCCAGACAGGCCAATCCTCCTACGAGCAGTACTTC.

The chain carries TRBV7-8 and TRBJ1-5; D might be TRBD1 (5 bases). The germline CDR1 and CDR2 sequences are SGHVS and FQNEAQ. V lost 1 base, J lost 6 bases, and 13 bases lay in between. The CDR3 length is 15 residues. The CDR3 loop is CASSLGAGQGQPQHF. The CDR3 DNA reads TGTGCCAGCAGCTTAGGTGCAGGGCAGGGTCAGCCCCAGCATTTT. Complete variable domain (other parts from reference TRBV7-8 and TRBJ1-5): GAGVSQSPRYKVAKRGQDVALRCDPISGHVSLFWYQQALGQGPEFLTYFQNEAQLDKSGLPSDRFFAERPEGSVSTLKIQRTQQEDSAVYLCASSLGAGQGQPQHFGDGTRLSIL.

Only a few counts were recorded for this clone. This CDR3 is CASQNLAGQTYEQYF. The CDR3 region has the DNA TGTGCCAGTCAGAATTTAGCGGGGCAAACCTACGAGCAGTACTTC. V usage is TRBV28 and J usage is TRBJ2-7; TRBD2 matches 8 bases. The V gene's germline CDR1 is MDHEN and CDR2 SYDVKM. The CDR3 extends over 15 amino acids. J gave up 2 bases and V 9 bases, and 12 bases lay outside the gene matches.

In its sample, this clone was seen a few times. The chain recombines TRBV7-2 with TRBJ1-1; possible D gene TRBD1, 6 bases. Trimming stripped 5 bases from V and 1 base from J, with 11 bases between. The CDR3 sequence is 14 residues long. CDR1 and CDR2 from the germline V gene are SGHTA and FQGNSA. Written as DNA, the CDR3 is TGTGCCAGCAGCCGGGACACATCGAACACTGAAGCTTTCTTT. This sequence encodes CASSRDTSNTEAFF.